The 20 T cell receptor beta chains below all came from one sample that was sequenced in a study of blood T cell repertoires in COVID-19 (dated by TCRdb to about 2020). The library was made by the immunoSEQ multiplex PCR assay. TCRdb limited this immuneACCESS table to in-frame rearrangements with V and J called. A share of clones is missing; checked studies link under half to unresolved V genes, and the rest is unexplained. This sample lists under 400,000 clones; around 86% were detected once. The leading ten clones occupy approximately 4.4% of the sample. Input material: PBMCs or T cells enriched from blood (not recorded which). All receptors come from a middle-aged woman with acute COVID-19.

This chain joins TRBV18 and TRBJ1-2; no definite D call. The V end lost 6 bases, the J end lost 4 bases, and 21 bases lay between the germline ends. Germline V gene sequence: CDR1 KGHSH, CDR2 LQKENI. The length of the CDR3 is 16 residues. The CDR3 sequence: CASSATGFGSSYGYTF. CDR3 DNA sequence: TGTGCCAGCTCTGCGACTGGTTTCGGCTCATCCTATGGCTACACCTTC.

This chain links TRBV2 with TRBJ2-1; 9 bases line up with TRBD2. Germline CDR1 reads SNHLY; CDR2 reads FYNNEI. Trimming removed 6 bases from V and 1 base from J; junction bases left unmatched: 7. This CDR3 spans 16 amino acids. The CDR3 DNA sequence: TGTGCCAGCAGGATATGGGCGGGAGGGTCCTACAATGAGCAGTTCTTC. As protein: CASRIWAGGSYNEQFF.

The chain links TRBV24-1 to TRBJ2-5; weak D call: TRBD2 (5 bases). Trimming removed 4 bases at V and 6 bases at J, with 20 bases between. This CDR3 comprises 16 residues. Germline CDR1 is KGHDR and CDR2 is SFDVKD. CDR3 protein: CATSDPSGNTPQTQYF. For the CDR3, the DNA is TGTGCCACCAGTGACCCGTCGGGAAACACCCCACAGACCCAGTACTTC.

V and J are TRBV2 and TRBJ1-1, with a tentative D call TRBD1 (6 bases). V dropped 3 bases and J dropped 2 bases, with 13 bases sitting between them. This CDR3 has 15 amino acids. In germline, CDR1 is SNHLY, CDR2 FYNNEI. CDR3 nucleotides: TGTGCCAGCAGTGAGGGTATCAGGGGCAACACTGAAGCTTTCTTT. It translates to CASSEGIRGNTEAFF.

The chain employs TRBV3-1 (or the pseudogene TRBV3-2) and TRBJ1-6; unclear D gene. The length of the CDR3 is 15 residues. Germline V gene data show CDR1 as LGHDT and CDR2 as YNNKEL (reference sequence). The V gene lost 0 bases and the J gene lost 7 bases, with 10 bases spanning the gap. CDR3 in DNA: TGTGCCAGCAGCCAAGAATATTTCGGGAATTCACCCCTCCACTTT. Translation: CASSQEYFGNSPLHF.

This clone was seen once. The rearrangement joins TRBV29-1 to TRBJ2-1; D is possibly TRBD1 (6 bases). Germline V CDR1 and CDR2: SQVTM, ANQGSEA. The CDR3 loop spans 11 amino acids. Trimming removed 7 bases from V and 6 bases from J, with 10 bases in between. The CDR3 region is CSAMDSNEQFF. The CDR3 nucleotides are TGCAGCGCTATGGACAGCAATGAGCAGTTCTTC.

This chain joins TRBV9 and TRBJ2-5; TRBD2 is a possible D gene (5 bases). Trimming removed 2 bases from V and 3 bases from J, with 14 bases in between. CDR1 SGDLS and CDR2 YYNGEE come from the germline V gene. The CDR3 length is 15 residues. The CDR3 spells CASSVGSGVEETQYF. The CDR3 coding sequence is TGTGCCAGCAGCGTGGGTTCCGGGGTCGAAGAGACCCAGTACTTC. Drawing the rest from reference TRBV9 and TRBJ2-5, the complete variable domain is DSGVTQTPKHLITATGQRVTLRCSPRSGDLSVYWYQQSLDQGLQFLIQYYNGEERAKGNILERFSAQQFPDLHSELNLSSLELGDSALYFCASSVGSGVEETQYFGPGTRLLVL.

The chain couples TRBV11-2 to TRBJ2-7; D is possibly TRBD1 (6 bases). The CDR3 runs 17 residues. The V gene's germline CDR1 is SGHAT and CDR2 FQNNGV. V lost 3 bases and J 3 bases, leaving 21 bases between the germline ends. The CDR3 here is CASSFTDRGPRNYEQYF. CDR3 sequence (DNA): TGTGCCAGCAGCTTTACGGACAGAGGGCCTCGAAACTACGAGCAGTACTTC.

V gene TRBV6-6 combines with J gene TRBJ1-5; the D is unclear. Germline V gene lookup returns CDR1 MNHNY and CDR2 SVGAGI (reference sequence). Between the trimmed V and J ends, which lost 2 bases and 3 bases, there was a span of 8 bases. This CDR3 is 14 amino acids long. The CDR3 reads CASSYGQINQPQHF. CDR3 sequence (DNA): TGTGCCAGCAGTTACGGGCAGATCAATCAGCCCCAGCATTTT.

This clone was found many times. The genes are TRBV7-3 and TRBJ1-1; D remains unclear. The CDR3 has 15 residues. V was shortened by 6 bases and J by 1 base, with 15 bases between the two germline ends. The germline V gene encodes CDR1 SGHTA and CDR2 FQGTGA. CDR3 in DNA: TGTGCCAGCAGGTCAAATGCCGGAGGGAACACTGAAGCTTTCTTT. It translates to CASRSNAGGNTEAFF.

The chain recombines TRBV18 with TRBJ2-7; D is possibly TRBD2 (6 bases). There are 14 residues in the CDR3. V gave up 3 bases and J gave up 2 bases, with 11 bases separating them. Germline V gives CDR1 KGHSH, CDR2 LQKENI. The CDR3 DNA reads as TGTGCCAGCTCACCGGGACTCACTACCTACGAGCAGTACTTC. Translated, it gives CASSPGLTTYEQYF. Based on the CDR3 plus reference TRBV18 and TRBJ2-7, the full variable domain is NAGVMQNPRHLVRRRGQEARLRCSPMKGHSHVYWYRQLPEEGLKFMVYLQKENIIDESGMPKERFSAEFPKEGPSILRIQQVVRGDSAAYFCASSPGLTTYEQYFGPGTRLTVT.

The CDR3 sequence: CASSQDALGTELIAKNIQYF. CDR3 DNA sequence: TGCGCCAGCAGCCAAGATGCCCTCGGGACAGAGTTAATAGCCAAAAACATTCAGTACTTC. This chain connects TRBV4-1 to TRBJ2-4, with 7 bases identical to TRBD1. Germline CDR1 MGHRA, CDR2 YSYEKL. The V segment lost 0 bases and the J segment 0 bases; nucleotides outside the gene matches: 14. The length of the CDR3 is 20 residues.

V usage is TRBV19 and J usage is TRBJ1-5, with unresolved D. The germline V gene encodes CDR1 LNHDA and CDR2 SQIVND (reference sequence). This CDR3 has 12 amino acids. Trimming cost V 6 bases and J 3 bases, with 6 bases left between them. The CDR3 DNA reads as TGTGCCAGTAGGGCCCTCAATCAGCCCCAGCATTTT. Residues: CASRALNQPQHF.

This chain uses TRBV11-2 with TRBJ2-7; maybe TRBD2 (5 bases). V lost 5 bases and J 4 bases, leaving 21 bases between the germline ends. The length of the CDR3 is 16 residues. Germline assignment: CDR1 SGHAT and CDR2 FQNNGV. The CDR3 sequence is CASSELSGSFSYEQYF. For the CDR3, the DNA is TGTGCCAGCAGCGAGCTAAGCGGATCATTTTCTTACGAGCAGTACTTC.

The chain has TRBV6-1 and TRBJ2-6, with a weak D call TRBD1 (5 bases). Trimming removed 0 bases from V and 1 base from J, with 7 bases in between. The CDR3 runs to 16 residues. Germline loops: CDR1 MNHNS, CDR2 SASEGT. CDR3 amino acids: CASSEAQGSGANVLTF. CDR3 sequence (DNA): TGTGCCAGCAGTGAAGCGCAGGGTTCTGGGGCCAACGTCCTGACTTTC.

This clone was observed a single time. The chain is built from TRBV19 and TRBJ2-7, with D uncertain. Trimming removed 3 bases at V and 2 bases at J, with 14 bases between. The CDR3 covers 15 residues. Germline loops: CDR1 LNHDA, CDR2 SQIVND (reference sequence). The CDR3 region is CASSIGWRSAYEQYF. The CDR3 DNA follows: TGTGCCAGTAGTATTGGCTGGCGGTCCGCCTACGAGCAGTACTTC.

The V and J genes are TRBV6-4 and TRBJ2-1, with 7 bases lining up with TRBD2. Trimming took 5 bases from V and 3 from J; bases not matched to a gene: 7. In germline, CDR1 is MRHNA, CDR2 SNTAGT. The CDR3 runs 15 residues. CDR3 coding DNA: TGTGCCAGCAGTCGAGGGGCGGGGGACTACAATGAGCAGTTCTTC. Protein product: CASSRGAGDYNEQFF.

This rearrangement joins TRBV27 to TRBJ2-1; 14 bases map to TRBD2. The germline V gene has CDR1 MNHEY and CDR2 SMNVEV (reference sequence). V dropped 5 bases and J dropped 5; count of bases not matched to a gene: 11. This CDR3 region has 18 residues. The CDR3 protein is CASSMNPGTSGSHNEQFF. CDR3 DNA sequence: TGTGCCAGCAGTATGAACCCCGGGACTAGCGGGAGCCACAATGAGCAGTTCTTC.

This clone was seen a few times. The chain employs TRBV7-9 and TRBJ1-2, with D perhaps TRBD1 (6 bases). Trimming stripped 3 bases from V and 12 bases from J, with 14 bases between. The CDR3 consists of 12 residues. Germline V CDR1 and CDR2: SEHNR, FQNEAQ (reference sequence). As DNA, the CDR3 is TGTGCCAGCAGCTTTGGGGAAGGGGGTCACACCTTC. It encodes CASSFGEGGHTF.

This chain uses TRBV27 with TRBJ1-2; no definite D call. The CDR3 is 13 residues long. CDR1 is MNHEY and CDR2 is SMNVEV in the germline V gene (reference sequence). V was shortened by 5 bases and J by 0 bases, with 7 bases between the two germline ends. Here the CDR3 reads CASSVTANYGYTF. CDR3 DNA: TGTGCCAGCAGTGTAACAGCTAACTATGGCTACACCTTC.